This TCR beta chain was profiled in a study of technical replicates of blood from a few donors (TCRdb year 2017). V is pared back by 9 bases and J by 3 bases, with 23 bases lying between the germline termini. From the cysteine up to the phenylalanine, the CDR3 has a length of 16 residues. The sequence is cut down to CDR3 DNA, 48 bases in frame from base 1. Sequences MNHNY (CDR1) and SVGAGI (CDR2) are obtained from the germline V gene (reference sequence). On this clone itself: Its binding antigen is unknown. One base away there is no much larger clone; base qualities are not given.

Libraries were made using the immunoSEQ multiplex PCR assay. In its TCRdb copy, this immuneACCESS table keeps in-frame sequences only and misses some clones. Where compared with another copy, unresolved V genes explain less than half of these, and the others have no known cause. Counted in this sample were some 10,000 clones; roughly 94% of them appeared once. 7% to 8.5% of the sample is taken by the ten largest. The sequence joins TRBV6-6 to TRBJ1-1; the D segment cannot be called with confidence. This sequence was found in a human donor in good health. The material sequenced was PBMCs. CDR3 loop: CASPSRVRVVDTEAFF. The bases are TGTGCCAGTCCCAGCCGGGTCCGGGTGGTGGACACTGAAGCTTTCTTT.